The present T cell receptor (beta chain) was sequenced within a study of identifying expanded T cells in peripheral blood. In regard to this clone: The antigen is undetermined.

No infections or other immune events were documented during collection. This CDR3 is built from 15 residues. Germline V gene lookup returns CDR1 SGHTA and CDR2 FQGNSA. The J segment lost 3 bases and the V segment lost 4 bases, leaving 6 bases of the junction unmatched. General study points: Approximately two-week clone count variance significantly increased as total template count grew. Over two and four weeks, about 15 and 18 clones changed, versus approximately 1.1 between replicates.

TCRdb's table, derived via immunoSEQ multiplex PCR, lists solely in-frame clones and lacks some. The sample yields approximately 120,000 clones, roughly 82% seen once. V gene TRBV7-2 combines with J gene TRBJ2-3; 8 bases match TRBD1. Sequencing was done on a sample of blood. This TCR came from a person aged 18 to 69 in good health. CDR3 DNA sequence: TGTGCCAGCAGCTCGAGTGGACAGGGTACAGATACGCAGTATTTT. It translates to CASSSSGQGTDTQYF.